This T cell receptor beta chain was sequenced during a study of blood T cells in healthy people across ages. Study-wide context: In model experiments, template switching was able to capture about one barcoded beta molecule for every two T cells that were present. Study results and limitations: With age, beta diversity per million T cells declined roughly linearly, significantly by 30 to 40.

PCR was performed a second time for about 7 to 12 cycles using a sample-barcoded 5' primer and a J-beta primer mix. TCRdb redid the calling of the 5' RACE reads with MiXCR, one entry per CDR3 protein. The data hold just over 1 million distinct CDR3 sequences, with 45% observed a single time. Losses at the gene ends were 3 bases for V and 5 bases for J; bases not matched to a gene: 6. CDR1 SQVTM and CDR2 ANQGSEA come from the germline V gene. The CDR3 covers 14 residues. This clonotype was detected a few times. Its specificity is unknown. The amount of total RNA extracted per sample was at least 5.5 micrograms.

Sequences were obtained from blood. The sequence was collected from a woman in her sixties in good health. This sequence joins TRBV29-1 and TRBJ2-1, with TRBD1 identical over 8 bases. The DNA of the CDR3 is TGCAGCGTTGATGCGGCCAGGGGGCACAATGAGCAGTTCTTC. This codes for CSVDAARGHNEQFF.